This entry lists 5 T cell receptor beta chains sequenced from one sample in a study of T cell changes during pregnancy in multiple sclerosis. Produced via immunoSEQ multiplex PCR; TCRdb's table is partial and in-frame only. The sample yields around 69,000 clones, 75% to 95% seen once. The material sequenced was CD8+ T cells from peripheral blood mononuclear cells, taken before pregnancy. These receptor sequences come from a female donor with multiple sclerosis, enrolled in a pregnancy study.

The V call is TRBV5-6, the J call TRBJ2-1, with 7 bases fitting TRBD2. The CDR3 has 13 amino acids. J was trimmed by 9 bases and V by 6 bases; bases with no gene match: 9. Germline V gene sequence: CDR1 SGHDT, CDR2 YYEEEE. The CDR3 loop is CASTPWTRIEQFF. The CDR3 DNA follows: TGTGCCAGCACCCCCTGGACTAGAATTGAGCAGTTCTTC.

The chain is built from TRBV2 and TRBJ1-4; TRBD1 might be the D (5 bases). The CDR3 loop spans 13 amino acids. Trimming pared 1 base from V and 6 bases from J, leaving 6 bases between. Germline-derived CDR1 and CDR2 are SNHLY and FYNNEI. CDR3 region: CASSEGRDEKLFF. Here the CDR3 DNA reads TGTGCCAGCAGTGAAGGCAGGGATGAAAAACTGTTTTTT.

This clone was observed a single time. The CDR3 nucleotides read TGCAGTGCAACGGGACAGGGAGATCCGTTCTTC. Translated: CSATGQGDPFF. This sequence joins TRBV20-1 and TRBJ2-1; 9 bases map to TRBD1. CDR1 is DFQATT and CDR2 is SNEGSKA in the germline V gene (reference sequence). CDR3 length equals 11 residues. With V trimmed by 6 bases and J by 15 bases, 9 bases remained unmatched.

The chain links TRBV11-1 to TRBJ1-4; D is ambiguous. Germline V CDR1 and CDR2: SGHAT, FQDESV (reference sequence). The CDR3 is 12 amino acids. Trimming cost V 4 bases and J 5 bases, with 5 bases left between them. The DNA of the CDR3 is TGTGCCAGCAGCTCCCTAAATGAAAAACTGTTTTTT. Translated, it gives CASSSLNEKLFF. The full variable domain, with the rest looked up from reference TRBV11-1 and TRBJ1-4, is EAEVAQSPRYKITEKSQAVAFWCDPISGHATLYWYRQILGQGPELLVQFQDESVVDDSQLPKDRFSAERLKGVDSTLKIQPAELGDSAMYLCASSSLNEKLFFGSGTQLSVL.

The CDR3 coding sequence is TGTGCCAGCAGCCCAGACAGGGTTCAAGAGACCCAGTACTTC. It translates to CASSPDRVQETQYF. The chain is built from TRBV13 and TRBJ2-5, with 7 bases matching TRBD1. The CDR3 has 14 residues. With 5 bases clipped from V and 2 bases from J, the junction kept 5 bases outside the gene matches. Germline V gene sequence: CDR1 PRHDT, CDR2 FYEKMQ (reference sequence).